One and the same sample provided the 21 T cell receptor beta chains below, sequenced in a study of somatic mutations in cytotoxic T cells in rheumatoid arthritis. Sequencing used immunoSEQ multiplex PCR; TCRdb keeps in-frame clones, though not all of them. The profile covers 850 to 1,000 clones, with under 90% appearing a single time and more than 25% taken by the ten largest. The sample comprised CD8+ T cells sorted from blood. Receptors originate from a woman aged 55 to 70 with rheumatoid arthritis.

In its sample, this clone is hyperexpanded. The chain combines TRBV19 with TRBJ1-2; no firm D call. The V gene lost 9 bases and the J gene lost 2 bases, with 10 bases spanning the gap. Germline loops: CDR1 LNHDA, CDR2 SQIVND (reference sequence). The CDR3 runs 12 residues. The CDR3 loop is CARLGRNYGYTF. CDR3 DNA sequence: TGTGCCAGACTAGGCAGAAACTATGGCTACACCTTC.

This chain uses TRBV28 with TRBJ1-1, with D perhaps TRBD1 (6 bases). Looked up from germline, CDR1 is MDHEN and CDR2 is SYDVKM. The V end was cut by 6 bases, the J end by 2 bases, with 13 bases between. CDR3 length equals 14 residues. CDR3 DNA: TGTGCCAGCAGCCCCTCTGGGGGCAACACTGAAGCTTTCTTT. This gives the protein CASSPSGGNTEAFF.

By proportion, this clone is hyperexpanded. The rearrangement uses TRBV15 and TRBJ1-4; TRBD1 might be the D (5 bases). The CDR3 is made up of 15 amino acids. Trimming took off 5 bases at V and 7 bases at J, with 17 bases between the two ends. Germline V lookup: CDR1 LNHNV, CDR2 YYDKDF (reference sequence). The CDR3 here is CATSATALGGEKLFF. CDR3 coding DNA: TGTGCCACCAGCGCTACAGCCTTGGGGGGTGAAAAACTGTTTTTT.

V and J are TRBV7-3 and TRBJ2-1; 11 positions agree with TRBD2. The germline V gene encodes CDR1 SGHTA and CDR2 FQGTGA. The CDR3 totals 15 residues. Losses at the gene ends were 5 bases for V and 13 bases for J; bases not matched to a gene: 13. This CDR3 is CASSGGSGGASNQFF. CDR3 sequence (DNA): TGTGCCAGCAGCGGAGGTAGCGGGGGGGCTAGTAATCAGTTCTTC.

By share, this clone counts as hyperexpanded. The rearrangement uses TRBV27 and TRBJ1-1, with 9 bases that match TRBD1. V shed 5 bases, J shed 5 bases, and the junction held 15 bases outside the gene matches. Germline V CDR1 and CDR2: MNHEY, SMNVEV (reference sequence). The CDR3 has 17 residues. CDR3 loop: CASSLFHLGQGGTEAFF. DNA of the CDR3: TGTGCCAGCAGTCTCTTTCACCTGGGACAGGGAGGTACTGAAGCTTTCTTT.

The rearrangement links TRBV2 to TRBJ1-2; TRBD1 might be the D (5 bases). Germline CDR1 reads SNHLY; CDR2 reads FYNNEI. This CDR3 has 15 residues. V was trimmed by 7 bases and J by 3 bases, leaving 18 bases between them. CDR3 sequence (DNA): TGTGCCAGCACGCGACAGACTTCTGTCTACTATGGCTACACCTTC. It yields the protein CASTRQTSVYYGYTF. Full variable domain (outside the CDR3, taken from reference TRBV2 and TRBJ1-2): EPEVTQTPSHQVTQMGQEVILRCVPISNHLYFYWYRQILGQKVEFLVSFYNNEISEKSEIFDDQFSVERPDGSNFTLKIRSTKLEDSAMYFCASTRQTSVYYGYTFGSGTRLTVV.

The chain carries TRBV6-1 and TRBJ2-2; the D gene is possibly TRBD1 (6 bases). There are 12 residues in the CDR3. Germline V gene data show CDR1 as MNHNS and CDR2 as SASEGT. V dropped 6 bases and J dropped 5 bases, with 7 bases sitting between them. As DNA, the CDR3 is TGTGCCAGCAGGGGACAAACCGGGGAGCTGTTTTTT. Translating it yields CASRGQTGELFF.

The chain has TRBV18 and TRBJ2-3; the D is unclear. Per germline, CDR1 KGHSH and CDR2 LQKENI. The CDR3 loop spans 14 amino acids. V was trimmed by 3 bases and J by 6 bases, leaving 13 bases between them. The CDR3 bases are TGTGCCAGCTCACCGCAAGCGAGGCGGGATACGCAGTATTTT. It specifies CASSPQARRDTQYF.

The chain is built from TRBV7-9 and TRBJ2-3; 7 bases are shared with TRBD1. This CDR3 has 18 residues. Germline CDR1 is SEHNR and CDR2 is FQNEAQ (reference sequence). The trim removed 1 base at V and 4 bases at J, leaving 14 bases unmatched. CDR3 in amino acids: CASSLEPGTEWTADTQYF. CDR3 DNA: TGTGCCAGCAGCTTAGAGCCGGGGACAGAGTGGACGGCAGATACGCAGTATTTT.

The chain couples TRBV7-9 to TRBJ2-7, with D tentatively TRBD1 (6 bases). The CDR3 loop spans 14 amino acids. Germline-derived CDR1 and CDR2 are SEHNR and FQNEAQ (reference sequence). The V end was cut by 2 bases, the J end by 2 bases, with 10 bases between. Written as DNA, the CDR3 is TGTGCCAGCAGCTTAAACTGGGACACCTACGAGCAGTACTTC. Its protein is CASSLNWDTYEQYF.

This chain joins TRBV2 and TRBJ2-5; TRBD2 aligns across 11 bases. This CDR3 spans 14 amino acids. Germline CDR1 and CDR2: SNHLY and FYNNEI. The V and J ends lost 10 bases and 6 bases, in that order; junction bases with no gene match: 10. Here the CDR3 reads CATTESTSGKTQYF. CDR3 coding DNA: TGTGCCACCACGGAATCGACTAGCGGGAAGACCCAGTACTTC.

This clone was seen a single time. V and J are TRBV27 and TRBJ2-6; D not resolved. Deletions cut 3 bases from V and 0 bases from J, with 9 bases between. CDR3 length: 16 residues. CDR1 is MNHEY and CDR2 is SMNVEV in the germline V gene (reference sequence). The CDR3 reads CASSLRQNSGANVLTF. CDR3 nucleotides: TGTGCCAGCAGTTTGAGGCAGAACTCTGGGGCCAACGTCCTGACTTTC.

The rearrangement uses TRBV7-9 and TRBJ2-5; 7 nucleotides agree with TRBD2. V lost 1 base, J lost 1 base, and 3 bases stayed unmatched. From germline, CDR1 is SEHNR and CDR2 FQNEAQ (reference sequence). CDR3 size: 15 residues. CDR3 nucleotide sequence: TGTGCCAGCAGCTTAGGGGGCGGGGGCCAAGAGACCCAGTACTTC. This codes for CASSLGGGGQETQYF. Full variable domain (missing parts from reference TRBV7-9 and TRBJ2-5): DTGVSQNPRHKITKRGQNVTFRCDPISEHNRLYWYRQTLGQGPEFLTYFQNEAQLEKSRLLSDRFSAERPKGSFSTLEIQRTEQGDSAMYLCASSLGGGGQETQYFGPGTRLLVL.

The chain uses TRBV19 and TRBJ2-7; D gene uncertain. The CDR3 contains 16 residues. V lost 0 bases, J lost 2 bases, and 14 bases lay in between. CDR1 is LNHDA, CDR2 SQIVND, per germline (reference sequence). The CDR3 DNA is TGTGCCAGTAGTATAGATCAATCCGGAGACCCCTACGAGCAGTACTTC. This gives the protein CASSIDQSGDPYEQYF. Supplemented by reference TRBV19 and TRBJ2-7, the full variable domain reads DGGITQSPKYLFRKEGQNVTLSCEQNLNHDAMYWYRQDPGQGLRLIYYSQIVNDFQKGDIAEGYSVSREKKESFPLTVTSAQKNPTAFYLCASSIDQSGDPYEQYFGPGTRLTVT.

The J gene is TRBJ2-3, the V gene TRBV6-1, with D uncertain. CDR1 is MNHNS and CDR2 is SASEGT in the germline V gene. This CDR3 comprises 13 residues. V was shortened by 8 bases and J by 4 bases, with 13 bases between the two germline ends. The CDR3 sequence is CASGRMSSDTQYF. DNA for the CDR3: TGTGCCAGCGGCCGCATGTCCTCAGATACGCAGTATTTT.

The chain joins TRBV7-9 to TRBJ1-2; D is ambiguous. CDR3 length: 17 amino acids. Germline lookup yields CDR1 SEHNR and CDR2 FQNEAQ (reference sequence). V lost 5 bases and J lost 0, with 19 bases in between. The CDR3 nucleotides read TGTGCCAGCAGCGCGGAGGGTCACCTATTAGCTAACTATGGCTACACCTTC. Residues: CASSAEGHLLANYGYTF.

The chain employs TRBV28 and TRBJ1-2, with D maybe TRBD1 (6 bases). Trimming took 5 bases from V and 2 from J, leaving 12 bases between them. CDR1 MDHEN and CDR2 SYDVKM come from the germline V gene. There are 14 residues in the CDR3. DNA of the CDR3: TGTGCCAGCAGTCCCCCAGGGGACAACTATGGCTACACCTTC. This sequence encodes CASSPPGDNYGYTF.

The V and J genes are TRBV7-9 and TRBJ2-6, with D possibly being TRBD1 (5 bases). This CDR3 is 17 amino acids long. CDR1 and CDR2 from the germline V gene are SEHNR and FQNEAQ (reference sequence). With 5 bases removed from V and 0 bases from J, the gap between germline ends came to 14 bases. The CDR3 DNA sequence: TGTGCCAGCAGCCTTGACAGACGCTACTCTGGGGCCAACGTCCTGACTTTC. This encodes CASSLDRRYSGANVLTF.

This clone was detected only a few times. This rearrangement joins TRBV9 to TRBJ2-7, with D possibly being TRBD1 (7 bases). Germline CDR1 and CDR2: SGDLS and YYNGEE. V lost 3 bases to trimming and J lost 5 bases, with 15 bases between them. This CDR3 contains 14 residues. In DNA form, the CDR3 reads TGTGCCAGCAGCGAGCAGGGGGAGGTTAACGAGCAGTACTTC. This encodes CASSEQGEVNEQYF.

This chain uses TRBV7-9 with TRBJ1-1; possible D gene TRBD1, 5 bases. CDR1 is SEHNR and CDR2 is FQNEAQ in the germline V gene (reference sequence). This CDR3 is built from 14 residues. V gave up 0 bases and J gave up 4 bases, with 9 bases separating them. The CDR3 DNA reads TGTGCCAGCAGCTTAGCCGGCGGGACCACTGAAGCTTTCTTT. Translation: CASSLAGGTTEAFF.

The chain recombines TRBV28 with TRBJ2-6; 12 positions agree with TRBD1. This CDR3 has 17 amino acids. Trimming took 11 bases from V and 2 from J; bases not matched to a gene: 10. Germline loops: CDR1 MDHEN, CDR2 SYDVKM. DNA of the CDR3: TGTGCCTCGCTCGGGGACAGGGGGCCCCCTGGGGCCAACGTCCTGACTTTC. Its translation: CASLGDRGPPGANVLTF.